A single sample gave rise to the 8 T cell receptor beta chains below, sequenced in a study of T-cell reconstitution after alpha-beta-depleted transplantation in children. The TCRbeta library incorporated unique molecular identifiers. TCRdb used MiXCR to reprocess the PCR reads, holding one entry per CDR3 protein. The table has roughly 150,000 distinct CDR3 sequences, around 10% seen once. The sequencing used PBMCs, collected before TCRalphabeta/CD19-depleted stem cell transplant. Receptors originate from a boy aged 2 to 10 with acute myeloid leukemia, due to receive a stem cell transplant.

This clonotype came up many times. DNA of the CDR3: TGTGCCACCCTAACCATTCGACAGGGGGCACGAAAGACACAGGCAGATACGCAGTATTTT. It yields the protein CATLTIRQGARKTQADTQYF. The chain is built from TRBV28 and TRBJ2-3; 10 nucleotides align to TRBD1. The CDR3 extends over 20 amino acids. The junction had 26 bases not matched to a gene; V was cut back by 10 bases and J by 4 bases. Germline CDR1 is MDHEN and CDR2 is SYDVKM.

This clonotype was detected many times. V gene TRBV11-1 combines with J gene TRBJ2-1, with D perhaps TRBD2 (5 bases). CDR1 is SGHAT and CDR2 is FQDESV in the germline V gene (reference sequence). The CDR3 has 17 amino acids. V was trimmed by 0 bases and J by 8 bases, leaving 20 bases between them. DNA of the CDR3: TGTGCCAGCAGCTTAGCGCTAGGCAGCGGCTGGACGGATGAGCAGTTCTTC. It is translated as CASSLALGSGWTDEQFF. The whole variable domain, remainder taken from reference TRBV11-1 and TRBJ2-1, is EAEVAQSPRYKITEKSQAVAFWCDPISGHATLYWYRQILGQGPELLVQFQDESVVDDSQLPKDRFSAERLKGVDSTLKIQPAELGDSAMYLCASSLALGSGWTDEQFFGPGTRLTVL.

As regards this clonotype: This could be a read error, since a much larger clone is one nucleotide away. The chain links TRBV5-1 to TRBJ2-5, with D perhaps being TRBD1 or TRBD2 (5 bases each). From germline, CDR1 is SGHRS and CDR2 YFSETQ. CDR3 length: 15 residues. CDR3 sequence: CASSLGGNLEETQSF. CDR3 in DNA: TGCGCCAGCAGCTTGGGGGGGAACCTGGAAGAGACCCAGTCCTTC.

This clonotype came up many times. The chain employs TRBV9 and TRBJ2-3, with D maybe TRBD1 (5 bases). The CDR3 is made up of 13 amino acids. Trimming cost V 7 bases and J 2 bases, with 11 bases left between them. Germline V lookup: CDR1 SGDLS, CDR2 YYNGEE. As DNA, the CDR3 is TGTGCCAGCTCACCAGGGCTCACAGATACGCAGTATTTT. Its translation: CASSPGLTDTQYF.

This clonotype was detected ten times or more. V and J are TRBV6-1 and TRBJ2-1; 10 bases line up with TRBD2. V gave up 2 bases and J gave up 9 bases; unmatched junction bases: 7. This CDR3 is built from 15 residues. Germline assignment: CDR1 MNHNS and CDR2 SASEGT. The CDR3 nucleotides read TGTGCCAGCAGTGAATCAGCGGGGGGGCGGATTGAGCAGTTCTTC. Amino acid sequence: CASSESAGGRIEQFF.

This clonotype was seen repeatedly, ten times or more. The rearrangement links TRBV6-5 to TRBJ2-1; TRBD2 agrees at 11 bases. The CDR3 loop spans 15 amino acids. Germline V gene sequence: CDR1 MNHEY, CDR2 SVGAGI. Unmatched junction bases numbered 9, after V lost 4 bases and J lost 10 bases. The CDR3 DNA sequence: TGTGCCAGCAGTTCCGGGACTAGCGGCCGACGGGAGCAGTTCTTC. Its protein product is CASSSGTSGRREQFF.

This clonotype was seen at least ten times. The V and J genes are TRBV5-5 and TRBJ2-1, with 7 nucleotides matching TRBD1. The CDR3 extends over 16 amino acids. The germline CDR1 and CDR2 sequences are SGHKS and YYEKEE (reference sequence). V was pared by 0 bases and J by 2 bases, with 5 bases of the junction left unmatched. The CDR3 DNA is TGTGCCAGCAGCTTGGTCGGACAGGAGACCTACAATGAGCAGTTCTTC. Translating it yields CASSLVGQETYNEQFF.

This clonotype has a count of ten or more. The chain combines TRBV5-1 with TRBJ1-3; D gene unclear. Germline assignment: CDR1 SGHRS and CDR2 YFSETQ. Trimming removed 0 bases at V and 4 bases at J, with 8 bases between. The CDR3 has 14 amino acids. CDR3 sequence: CASSLGVPGNTIYF. In DNA, the CDR3 is TGCGCCAGCAGCTTGGGAGTGCCCGGAAACACCATATATTTT.